Listed below are T cell receptor beta chains from one sample, sequenced in a study of blood T cells in healthy people across ages. MiXCR was run by TCRdb on the 5' RACE reads, yielding one entry per CDR3 protein. The sample records about 1,500,000 distinct CDR3 sequences, 35% to 45% being singletons. Sample: blood. These receptors came from a woman younger than 35 in good health. Each CDR3 is given with its conserved first and last residue. The order of the fields is CDR3 length, J gene, clone size, V gene, D gene, CDR3 protein, CDR3 DNA. A D gene is named only where the DNA matches it firmly. Size is omitted from some rows. Given values are once, few, many or a class for expanded clones.

16	TRBJ2-7	few	TRBV12-3/TRBV12-4	NA	CASSLYGLSPSYEQYF	TGTGCCAGCAGTTTATACGGCCTAAGCCCCTCCTACGAGCAGTACTTC
15	TRBJ1-2	NA	TRBV6-2/TRBV6-3	TRBD1	CASSYRTGVVYGYTF	TGTGCCAGCAGTTACCGGACAGGGGTAGTATATGGCTACACCTTC
15	TRBJ2-3	NA	TRBV12-3/TRBV12-4	NA	CASSPEGSRTDTQYF	TGTGCCAGCAGTCCGGAGGGGTCGCGCACAGATACGCAGTATTTT
16	TRBJ2-7	few	TRBV7-3	NA	CASSLAAGTKVYEQYF	TGTGCCAGCAGCTTAGCAGCCGGGACGAAGGTCTACGAGCAGTACTTC
15	TRBJ2-1	NA	TRBV20-1	NA	CSAWTYAGSYNEQFF	TGCAGTGCTTGGACCTACGCGGGCTCCTACAATGAGCAGTTCTTC
15	TRBJ1-2	NA	TRBV25-1	NA	CASSEAGGAVYGYTF	TGTGCCAGCAGTGAGGCTGGGGGCGCGGTGTATGGCTACACCTTC
17	TRBJ2-7	NA	TRBV10-3	NA	CAISERGGRLESYEQYF	TGTGCCATCAGTGAGAGGGGGGGCAGGTTAGAGTCCTACGAGCAGTACTTC
14	TRBJ1-2	few	TRBV5-6	NA	CASSLGSPRRGYTF	TGTGCCAGCAGCTTGGGGTCCCCAAGGAGAGGCTACACCTTC
14	TRBJ1-1	NA	TRBV2	TRBD1	CASILGGGPAEAFF	TGTGCCAGCATCTTGGGAGGGGGCCCGGCTGAAGCTTTCTTT
13	TRBJ1-3	NA	TRBV29-1	NA	CSVVLISGNTIYF	TGCAGCGTTGTCCTGATCTCTGGAAACACCATATATTTT
14	TRBJ2-1	few	TRBV3-1	NA	CASSQIGGNNEQFF	TGTGCCAGCAGCCAAATCGGGGGCAACAATGAGCAGTTCTTC
15	TRBJ1-1	few	TRBV11-2	NA	CASSLAGSSNTEAFF	TGTGCCAGCAGCTTGGCGGGCTCCTCGAACACTGAAGCTTTCTTT
15	TRBJ2-3	once	TRBV12-3/TRBV12-4	TRBD1	CASSLMGQGTDTQYF	TGTGCCAGCAGTTTAATGGGACAGGGCACAGATACGCAGTATTTT
13	TRBJ1-2	few	TRBV3-1	NA	CASSQVPSDGYTF	TGTGCCAGCAGCCAAGTGCCCAGTGATGGCTACACCTTC
14	TRBJ1-6	once	TRBV6-1	TRBD1	CASSSGQGVAPFHF	TGTGCCAGTAGCTCGGGACAGGGGGTCGCTCCCTTCCACTTT
14	TRBJ2-3	NA	TRBV12-3/TRBV12-4	NA	CASSWAGSSDTQYF	TGTGCCAGTAGTTGGGCGGGGAGCTCAGATACGCAGTATTTT
13	TRBJ2-5	NA	TRBV12-3/TRBV12-4	NA	CASSPRPGNEQYF	TGTGCCAGCAGTCCGCGCCCTGGGAATGAGCAGTACTTC
14	TRBJ1-1	few	TRBV10-3	NA	CAIALGGANTEAFF	TGTGCCATCGCTCTCGGGGGGGCGAACACTGAAGCTTTCTTT
16	TRBJ2-7	NA	TRBV20-1	TRBD1	CSACTSGTGASYEQYF	TGCAGTGCTTGTACGTCCGGGACAGGGGCCTCCTACGAGCAGTACTTC
13	TRBJ2-4	once	TRBV24-1	NA	CATSSRWENIQYF	TGTGCCACCAGTTCGAGGTGGGAGAACATTCAGTACTTC
16	TRBJ2-1	NA	TRBV6-1	NA	CASSVADSSSYNEQFF	TGTGCCAGCAGTGTGGCCGATAGCAGCTCCTACAATGAGCAGTTCTTC
16	TRBJ2-1	NA	TRBV5-1	TRBD2	CASSLAVSGTANEQFF	TGCGCCAGCAGCTTGGCCGTTAGCGGGACTGCCAATGAGCAGTTCTTC
15	TRBJ2-1	NA	TRBV20-1	NA	CSAPRGASSYNEQFF	TGCAGTGCCCCCCGCGGGGCGAGCTCCTACAATGAGCAGTTCTTC
16	TRBJ1-1	once	TRBV28	NA	CASSGSRSSGVTEAFF	TGTGCCAGCAGTGGCTCCCGAAGTTCGGGGGTCACTGAAGCTTTCTTT
17	TRBJ2-1	many	TRBV11-2	TRBD2	CASSLSPPGLAIDEQFF	TGTGCCAGCAGCTTATCCCCACCGGGACTAGCGATTGATGAGCAGTTCTTC
15	TRBJ2-3	NA	TRBV2	TRBD1	CASRGDREFTDTQYF	TGTGCCAGCAGGGGGGACAGGGAGTTCACAGATACGCAGTATTTT
13	TRBJ1-1	few	TRBV6-2/TRBV6-3	NA	CASSYDLNTEAFF	TGTGCCAGCAGTTACGACCTCAACACTGAAGCTTTCTTT
13	TRBJ2-3	NA	TRBV2	TRBD1	CASVGQDKDTQYF	TGTGCCAGCGTCGGACAGGACAAAGATACGCAGTATTTT
15	TRBJ2-3	NA	TRBV18	NA	CASSPVRRGTDTQYF	TGTGCCAGCTCACCCGTGCGGCGGGGTACAGATACGCAGTATTTT
15	TRBJ2-1	NA	TRBV30	TRBD2	CAWSVGGLAQNEQFF	TGTGCCTGGAGTGTAGGGGGACTAGCGCAAAATGAGCAGTTCTTC
16	TRBJ1-6	NA	TRBV2	NA	CASSEGPGTGISPLHF	TGTGCCAGCAGTGAAGGCCCGGGGACGGGAATTTCACCCCTCCACTTT
15	TRBJ1-2	NA	TRBV6-1	NA	CVSREGVGSGYGYTF	TGTGTCAGCAGGGAAGGGGTCGGCTCGGGCTACGGCTACACCTTC
14	TRBJ1-3	NA	TRBV28	TRBD1	CASTPRDRRNTIYF	TGTGCCAGCACCCCCCGGGACAGGAGAAACACCATATATTTT
14	TRBJ2-1	NA	TRBV3-1	TRBD2	CASSAGLAGAEQFF	TGTGCCAGCAGCGCCGGGCTAGCGGGGGCTGAGCAGTTCTTC
15	TRBJ2-1	NA	TRBV7-3	TRBD2	CASSSGLAGGDEQFF	TGTGCCAGCAGCTCGGGACTAGCGGGGGGGGATGAGCAGTTCTTC
14	TRBJ1-2	NA	TRBV20-1	NA	CSARGHGGNYGYTF	TGCAGTGCTAGGGGGCACGGGGGTAACTATGGCTACACCTTC
14	TRBJ2-7	NA	TRBV11-2	TRBD1	CASSSSTGPYEQYF	TGTGCCAGCAGCTCATCGACAGGGCCCTACGAGCAGTACTTC
15	TRBJ1-6	NA	TRBV4-1	NA	CASSQDPIPNSPLHF	TGCGCCAGCAGCCAAGATCCGATCCCCAATTCACCCCTCCACTTT
17	TRBJ2-5	NA	TRBV20-1	TRBD2	CSGTSGGAVPIQETQYF	TGCAGTGGGACTAGCGGGGGGGCAGTGCCAATACAAGAGACCCAGTACTTC
15	TRBJ2-2	NA	TRBV7-2	NA	CASSPGGWSTGELFF	TGTGCCAGCAGCCCTGGGGGCTGGAGCACCGGGGAGCTGTTTTTT
14	TRBJ2-6	few	TRBV7-9	NA	CASSIAGLANVLTF	TGTGCCAGCAGCATCGCCGGCCTGGCCAACGTCCTGACTTTC
16	TRBJ2-7	few	TRBV18	TRBD2	CASSPGLADFWDEQYF	TGTGCCAGCTCACCGGGACTAGCGGACTTTTGGGACGAGCAGTACTTC
13	TRBJ1-5	NA	TRBV7-2	NA	CASSSEGGMPQHF	TGTGCCAGCAGCTCCGAGGGGGGGATGCCCCAGCATTTT